What follows describes a single T cell receptor (beta chain). In the source study's methods: Amplified reference gene primers provided the basis for estimating nucleated cell counts. The method was immunoSEQ multiplex PCR; TCRdb's version includes in-frame clones alone and lacks a portion of them. The V and J calls and the clone size are those of that table, but D and trimming were determined from the DNA. There are 55,000 to 60,000 clones in the sample; over 65% occur only once, and approximately 5% lies in the top ten. This specimen belongs to a study of blood T cell repertoires in COVID-19. Turning to the study itself: Sites in the United States, Italy and Spain provided acute and convalescent COVID-19 samples. In each case, the material was cDNA or gDNA derived from T cells, B-cell-depleted T cells, or PBMCs.

Germline V gene data show CDR1 as KGHSH and CDR2 as LQKENI. The length of the CDR3 is 17 residues. V was clipped by 2 bases and J by 3 bases; unmatched bases: 11. The V call is TRBV18, the J call TRBJ2-3; 7 bases align to TRBD1. The source of this sequence is a man in his forties with active COVID-19. Sequencing was performed on peripheral blood. The CDR3 DNA sequence: TGTGCCAGCTCACCAACGGTAGTACAGGGGATGACAGATACGCAGTATTTT. Its translation: CASSPTVVQGMTDTQYF.